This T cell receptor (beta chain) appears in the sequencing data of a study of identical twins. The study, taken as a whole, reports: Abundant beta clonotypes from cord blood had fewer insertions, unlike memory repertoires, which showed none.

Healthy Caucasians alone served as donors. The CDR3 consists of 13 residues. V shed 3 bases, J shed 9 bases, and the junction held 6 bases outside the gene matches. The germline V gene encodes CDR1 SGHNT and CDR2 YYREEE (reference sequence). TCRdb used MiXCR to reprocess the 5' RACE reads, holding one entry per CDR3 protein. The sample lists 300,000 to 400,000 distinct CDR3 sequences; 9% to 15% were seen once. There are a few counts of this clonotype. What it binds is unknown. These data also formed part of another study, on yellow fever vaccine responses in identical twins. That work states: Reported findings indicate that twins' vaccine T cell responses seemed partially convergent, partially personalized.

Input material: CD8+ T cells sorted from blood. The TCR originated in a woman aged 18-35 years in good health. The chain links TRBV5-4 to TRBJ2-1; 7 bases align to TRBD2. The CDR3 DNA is TGTGCCAGCAGCTCCAGCGGGGTAGCTGAGCAGTTCTTC. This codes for CASSSSGVAEQFF.